Listed below are T cell receptor beta chains from one sample, sequenced in a study of OX40 agonist ivuxolimab in advanced cancers. The table came from immunoSEQ multiplex PCR; TCRdb's copy has only in-frame clones and leaves some out. The sample holds about 23,000 clones, under 90% seen once. The sample in question was CD4+ or CD8+ T cells sorted from blood, obtained in a trial of the OX40 agonist ivuxolimab. The origin of the receptors is an adult with an advanced solid tumor such as melanoma, head and neck, liver or kidney cancer. Both conserved end residues are trimmed from each CDR3.

J | V | CDR3
TRBJ2-7 | TRBV2 | ASTPTAEQY
TRBJ1-5 | TRBV9 | ASSVEDSNQPQH
TRBJ1-2 | TRBV9 | ASSVSGTDYGYT
TRBJ1-2 | TRBV5-5 | ASSSPEGYGYGYT
TRBJ2-7 | TRBV7-2 | ASSHTSGPLSEQY
TRBJ2-7 | TRBV9 | ASSLGGSSYEQY
TRBJ2-6 | TRBV6-6 | ASSYLEPSGANVLT
TRBJ2-7 | TRBV2 | ASIRQGSYEQY
TRBJ1-2 | TRBV9 | ASSVGDRNYGYT
TRBJ2-2 | TRBV9 | ASSGRNTGELF
TRBJ1-4 | TRBV2 | ASQGAWEKLF
TRBJ1-1 | TRBV4-3 | ASSQGGRLAF
TRBJ2-1 | TRBV20-1 | SASRGDEQF
TRBJ1-1 | TRBV4-3 | ASSQGAGSVHAEAF
TRBJ2-7 | TRBV6-5 | ASSYGGTYEQY
TRBJ1-4 | TRBV9 | ASSPTTSFNEKLF
TRBJ1-1 | TRBV5-6 | ASSWGLPGGEAF
TRBJ2-3 | TRBV6-6 | ASRLGLTDTQY
TRBJ1-2 | TRBV7-9 | ASSEGQGILNNYGYT
TRBJ1-2 | TRBV29-1 | SVVLFSQGGYGYT
TRBJ2-1 | TRBV6-5 | ASSYGRLSSYNEQF
TRBJ2-3 | TRBV13 | ASSLLGQSADTQY
TRBJ1-1 | TRBV4-3 | ASSQGGGEAF
TRBJ1-1 | TRBV11-2 | ASSLVYGQSNTEAF
TRBJ2-7 | TRBV7-9 | ASSFESDTTYEQY
TRBJ1-2 | TRBV6-1 | ASRTGRPGYT
TRBJ2-1 | TRBV5-4 | ASSLAGAGNNEQF
TRBJ1-6 | TRBV4-3 | ASSQDWTSYNSPLH
TRBJ2-7 | TRBV25-1 | ASSSGGEQY
TRBJ2-1 | TRBV7-9 | ASSRRGPLINEQF
TRBJ1-6 | TRBV19 | ASSSSGGSPLH
TRBJ1-2 | TRBV9 | ASSDGQGVSGYT
TRBJ2-3 | TRBV29-1 | SVSRTSGGLRTDTQY
TRBJ1-5 | TRBV2 | ASRQGAKNQPQH
TRBJ1-4 | TRBV6-6 | ASSYLLDRAEKLF
TRBJ1-2 | TRBV28 | ASLGGTAIYGYT
TRBJ2-2 | TRBV7-9 | ASRDRKSGDTGELF
TRBJ2-5 | TRBV11-2 | ASSPGLAGGQETQY
TRBJ1-6 | TRBV11-2 | ASSLGGQGAYGIGSPLH
TRBJ2-6 | TRBV19 | ASSTGTGANVLT
TRBJ1-6 | TRBV6-5 | ASRPGQDSSPLH
TRBJ2-7 | TRBV7-9 | ASSFFSGGFYEQY
TRBJ2-2 | TRBV5-1 | ASSPVQIPTGELF
TRBJ1-1 | TRBV5-6 | ASRGGPGDAF
TRBJ1-1 | TRBV7-9 | ASSFGLNTEAF
TRBJ1-1 | TRBV4-1 | ASSPEGLEGAF
TRBJ1-1 | TRBV19 | ASSPVTGAVNTEAF